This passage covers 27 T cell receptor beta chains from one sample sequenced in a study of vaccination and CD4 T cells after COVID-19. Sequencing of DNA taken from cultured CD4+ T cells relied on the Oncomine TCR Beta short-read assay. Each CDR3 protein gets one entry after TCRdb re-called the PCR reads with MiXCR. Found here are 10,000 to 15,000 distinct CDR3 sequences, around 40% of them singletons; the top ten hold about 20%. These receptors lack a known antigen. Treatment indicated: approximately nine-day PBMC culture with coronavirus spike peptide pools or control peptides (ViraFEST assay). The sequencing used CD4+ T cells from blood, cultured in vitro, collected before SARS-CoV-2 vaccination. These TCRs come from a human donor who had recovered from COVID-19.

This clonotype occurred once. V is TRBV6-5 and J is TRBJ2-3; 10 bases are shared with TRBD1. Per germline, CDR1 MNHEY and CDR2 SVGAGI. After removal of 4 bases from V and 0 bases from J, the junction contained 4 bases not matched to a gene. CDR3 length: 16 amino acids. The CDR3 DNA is TGTGCCAGCAGTTTCCGACAGGGGGCTAGCACAGATACGCAGTATTTT. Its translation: CASSFRQGASTDTQYF.

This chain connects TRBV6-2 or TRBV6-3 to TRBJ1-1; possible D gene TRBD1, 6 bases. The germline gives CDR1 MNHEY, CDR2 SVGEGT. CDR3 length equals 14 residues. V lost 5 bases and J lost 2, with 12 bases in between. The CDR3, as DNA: TGTGCCAGCAGTCCGATGGGGGGCAACACTGAAGCTTTCTTT. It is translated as CASSPMGGNTEAFF.

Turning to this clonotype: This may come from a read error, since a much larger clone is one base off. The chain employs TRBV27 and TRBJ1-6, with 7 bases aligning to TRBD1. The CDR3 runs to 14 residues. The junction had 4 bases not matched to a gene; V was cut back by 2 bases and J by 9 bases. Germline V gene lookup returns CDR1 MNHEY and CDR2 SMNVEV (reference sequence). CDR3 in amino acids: CASSLGQGGSPLHF. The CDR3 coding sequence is TGTGCCAGCAGTTTAGGGCAGGGGGGTTCACCCCTCCACTTT.

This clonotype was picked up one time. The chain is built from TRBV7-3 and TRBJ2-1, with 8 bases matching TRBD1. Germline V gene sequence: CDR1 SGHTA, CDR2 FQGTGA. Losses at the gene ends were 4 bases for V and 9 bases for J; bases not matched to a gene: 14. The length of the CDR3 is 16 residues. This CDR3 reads CASSSHSKLTGGEQFF. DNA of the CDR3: TGTGCCAGCAGCTCACATTCCAAACTCACAGGGGGTGAGCAGTTCTTC.

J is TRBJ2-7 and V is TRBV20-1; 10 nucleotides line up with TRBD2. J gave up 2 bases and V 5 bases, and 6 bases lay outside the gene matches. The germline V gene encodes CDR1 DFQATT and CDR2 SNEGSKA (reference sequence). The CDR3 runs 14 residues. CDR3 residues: CSASPSGSTYEQYF. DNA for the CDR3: TGCAGTGCTTCCCCTAGCGGGAGTACCTACGAGCAGTACTTC.

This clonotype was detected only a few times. Here the CDR3 reads CASGHDGNTIYF. DNA of the CDR3: TGTGCCAGCGGACACGATGGAAACACCATATATTTT. V and J are TRBV27 and TRBJ1-3, with D maybe TRBD1 (5 bases). CDR1 is MNHEY and CDR2 is SMNVEV in the germline V gene (reference sequence). Trimming stripped 8 bases from V and 3 bases from J, with 8 bases between. The CDR3 consists of 12 residues.

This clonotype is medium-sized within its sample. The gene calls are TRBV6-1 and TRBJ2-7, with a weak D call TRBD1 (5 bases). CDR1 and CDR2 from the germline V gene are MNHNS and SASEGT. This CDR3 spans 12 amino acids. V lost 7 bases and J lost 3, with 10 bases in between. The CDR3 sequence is CASNQGFYEQYF. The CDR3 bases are TGTGCCAGCAACCAGGGATTCTACGAGCAGTACTTC.

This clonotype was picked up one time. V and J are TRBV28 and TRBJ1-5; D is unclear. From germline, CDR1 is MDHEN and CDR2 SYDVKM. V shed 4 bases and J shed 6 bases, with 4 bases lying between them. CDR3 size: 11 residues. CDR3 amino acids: CASSSSQPQHF. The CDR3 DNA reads TGTGCCAGCAGTTCCAGTCAGCCCCAGCATTTT.

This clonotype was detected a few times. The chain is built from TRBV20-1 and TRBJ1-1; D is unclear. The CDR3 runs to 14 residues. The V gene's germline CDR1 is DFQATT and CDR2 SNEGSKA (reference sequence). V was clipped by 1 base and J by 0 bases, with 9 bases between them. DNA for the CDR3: TGCAGTGCTAGAGCCCCGGGCCTGAACACTGAAGCTTTCTTT. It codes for CSARAPGLNTEAFF.

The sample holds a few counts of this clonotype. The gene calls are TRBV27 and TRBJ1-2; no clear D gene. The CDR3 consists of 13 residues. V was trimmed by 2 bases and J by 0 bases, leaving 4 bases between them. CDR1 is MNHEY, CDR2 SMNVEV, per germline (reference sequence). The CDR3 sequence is CASSLTANYGYTF. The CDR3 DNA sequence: TGTGCCAGCAGTTTAACAGCTAACTATGGCTACACCTTC.

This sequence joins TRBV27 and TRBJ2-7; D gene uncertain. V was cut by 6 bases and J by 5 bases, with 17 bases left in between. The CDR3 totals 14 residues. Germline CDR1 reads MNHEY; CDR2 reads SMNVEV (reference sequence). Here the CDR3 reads CASRMNWGRDEQYF. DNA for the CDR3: TGTGCCAGCAGGATGAATTGGGGAAGGGACGAGCAGTACTTC.

CDR3 residues: CSAKNDRIQANTF. As DNA, the CDR3 is TGCAGTGCTAAAAATGACCGTATCCAGGCTAACACCTTC. The chain links TRBV20-1 to TRBJ1-2; D ambiguous. Germline V gene lookup returns CDR1 DFQATT and CDR2 SNEGSKA (reference sequence). The CDR3 length is 13 residues. Trimming left V 4 bases short and J 12 bases short, with 21 bases between.

CDR3 DNA sequence: TGTGCCAGCAGCCAGGACAGGGCTTCCAATGAGCAGTTCTTC. It translates to CASSQDRASNEQFF. This chain joins TRBV5-6 and TRBJ2-1; 8 bases are a match to TRBD1. This CDR3 is 14 amino acids long. Germline loops: CDR1 SGHDT, CDR2 YYEEEE. The ends lost 4 bases at V and 6 bases at J; junction bases unmatched: 6.

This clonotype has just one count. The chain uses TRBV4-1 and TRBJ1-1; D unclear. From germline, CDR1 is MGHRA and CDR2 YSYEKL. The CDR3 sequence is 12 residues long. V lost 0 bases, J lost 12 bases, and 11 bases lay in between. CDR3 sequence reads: CASSQDGFRPFF. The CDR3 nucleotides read TGCGCCAGCAGCCAAGATGGTTTTAGGCCTTTCTTT.

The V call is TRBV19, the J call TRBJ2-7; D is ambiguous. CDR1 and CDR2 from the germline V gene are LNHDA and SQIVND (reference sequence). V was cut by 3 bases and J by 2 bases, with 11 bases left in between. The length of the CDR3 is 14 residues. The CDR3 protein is CASSMKEDTYEQYF. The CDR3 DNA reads TGTGCCAGTAGTATGAAGGAAGATACCTACGAGCAGTACTTC.

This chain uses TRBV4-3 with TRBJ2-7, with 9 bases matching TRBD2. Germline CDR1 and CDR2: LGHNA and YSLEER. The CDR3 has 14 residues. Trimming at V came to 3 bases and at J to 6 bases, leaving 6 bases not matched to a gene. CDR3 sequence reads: CASSQTGLAGEQYF. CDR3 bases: TGCGCCAGCAGCCAGACGGGACTAGCAGGCGAGCAGTACTTC.

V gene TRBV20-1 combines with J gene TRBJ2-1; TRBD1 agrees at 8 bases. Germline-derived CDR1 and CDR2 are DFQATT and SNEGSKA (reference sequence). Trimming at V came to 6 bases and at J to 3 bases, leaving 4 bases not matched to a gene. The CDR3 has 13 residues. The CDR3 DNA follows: TGCAGTGCCGCCGGGACAGGCTACAATGAGCAGTTCTTC. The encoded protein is CSAAGTGYNEQFF.

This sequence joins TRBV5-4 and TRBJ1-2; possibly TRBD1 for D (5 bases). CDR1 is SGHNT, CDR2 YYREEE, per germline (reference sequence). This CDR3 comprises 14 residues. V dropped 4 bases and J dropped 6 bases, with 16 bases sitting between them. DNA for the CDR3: TGTGCCAGCAGCCCCCCCGGGACGGACAATGGCTACACCTTC. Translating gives CASSPPGTDNGYTF.

The CDR3 spells CASSFGTVGETQYF. The CDR3 nucleotides are TGTGCCAGCAGCTTCGGGACGGTGGGGGAGACCCAGTACTTC. The chain joins TRBV5-5 to TRBJ2-5; D could derive from TRBD1 or TRBD2 (5 bases each). CDR1 is SGHKS, CDR2 YYEKEE, per germline (reference sequence). V was shortened by 2 bases and J by 5 bases, with 13 bases between the two germline ends. The CDR3 length is 14 residues.

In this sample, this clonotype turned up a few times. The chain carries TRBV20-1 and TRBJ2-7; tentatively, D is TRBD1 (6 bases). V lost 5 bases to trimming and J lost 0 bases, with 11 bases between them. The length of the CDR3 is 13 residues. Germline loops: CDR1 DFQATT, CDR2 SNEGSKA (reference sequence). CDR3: CSARGQRSYEQYF. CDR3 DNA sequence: TGCAGTGCTCGAGGACAGCGCTCCTACGAGCAGTACTTC.

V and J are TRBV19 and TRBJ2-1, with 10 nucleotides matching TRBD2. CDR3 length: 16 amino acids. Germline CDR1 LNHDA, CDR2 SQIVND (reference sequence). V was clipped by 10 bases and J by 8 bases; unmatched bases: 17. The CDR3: CATRLSGGAVVHEQFF. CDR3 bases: TGTGCCACCCGCCTCAGCGGGGGGGCGGTGGTCCATGAGCAGTTCTTC.

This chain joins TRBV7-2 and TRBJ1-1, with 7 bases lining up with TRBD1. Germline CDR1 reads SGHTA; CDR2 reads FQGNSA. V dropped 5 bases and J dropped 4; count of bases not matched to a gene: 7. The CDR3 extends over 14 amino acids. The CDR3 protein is CASSAAGGATEAFF. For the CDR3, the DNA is TGTGCCAGCAGCGCAGCAGGGGGGGCCACTGAAGCTTTCTTT. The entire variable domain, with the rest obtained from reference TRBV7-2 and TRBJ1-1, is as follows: GAGVSQSPSNKVTEKGKDVELRCDPISGHTALYWYRQSLGQGLEFLIYFQGNSAPDKSGLPSDRFSAERTGGSVSTLTIQRTQQEDSAVYLCASSAAGGATEAFFGQGTRLTVV.

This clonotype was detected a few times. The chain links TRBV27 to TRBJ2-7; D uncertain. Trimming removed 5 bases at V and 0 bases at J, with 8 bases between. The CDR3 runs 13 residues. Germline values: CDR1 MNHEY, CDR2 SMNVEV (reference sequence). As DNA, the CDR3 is TGTGCCAGCAGTCGACTGAGCTCCTACGAGCAGTACTTC. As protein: CASSRLSSYEQYF.

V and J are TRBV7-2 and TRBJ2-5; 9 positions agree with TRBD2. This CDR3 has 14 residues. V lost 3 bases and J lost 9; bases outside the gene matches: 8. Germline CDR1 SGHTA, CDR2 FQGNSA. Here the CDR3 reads CASSLGTSHQAQYF. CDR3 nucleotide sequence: TGTGCCAGCAGCTTGGGGACTAGCCACCAGGCCCAGTACTTC.

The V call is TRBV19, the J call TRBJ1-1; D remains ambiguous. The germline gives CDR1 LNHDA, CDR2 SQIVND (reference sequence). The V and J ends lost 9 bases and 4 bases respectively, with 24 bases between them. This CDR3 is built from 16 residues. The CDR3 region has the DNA TGTGCCAGCGCAATGGGCGGATCGATTCGGGGCACTGAAGCTTTCTTT. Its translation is CASAMGGSIRGTEAFF.

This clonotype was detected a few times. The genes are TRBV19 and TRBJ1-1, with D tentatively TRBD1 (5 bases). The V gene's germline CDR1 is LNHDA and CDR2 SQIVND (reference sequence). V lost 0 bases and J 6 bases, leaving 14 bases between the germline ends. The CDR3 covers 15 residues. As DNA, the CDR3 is TGTGCCAGTAGTATAGATCTGCGGGGGATGGCTGAAGCTTTCTTT. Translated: CASSIDLRGMAEAFF.

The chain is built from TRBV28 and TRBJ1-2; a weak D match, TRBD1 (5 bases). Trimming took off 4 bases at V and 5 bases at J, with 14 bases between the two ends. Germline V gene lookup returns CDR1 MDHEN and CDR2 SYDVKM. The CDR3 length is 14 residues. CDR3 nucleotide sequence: TGTGCCAGCAGTTCCCCCGGTGGGGGGTATGGCTACACCTTC. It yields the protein CASSSPGGGYGYTF.